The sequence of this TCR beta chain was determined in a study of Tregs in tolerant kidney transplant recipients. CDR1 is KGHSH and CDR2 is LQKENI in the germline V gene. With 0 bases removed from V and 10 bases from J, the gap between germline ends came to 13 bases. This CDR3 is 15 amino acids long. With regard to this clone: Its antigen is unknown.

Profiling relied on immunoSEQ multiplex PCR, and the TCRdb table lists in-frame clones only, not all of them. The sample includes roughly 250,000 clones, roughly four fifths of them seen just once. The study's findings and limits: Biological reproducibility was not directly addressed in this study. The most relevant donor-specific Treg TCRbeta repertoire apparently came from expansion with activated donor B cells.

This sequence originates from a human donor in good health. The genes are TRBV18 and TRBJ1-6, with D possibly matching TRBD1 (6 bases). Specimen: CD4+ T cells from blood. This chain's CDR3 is CASSPPGGLWSPLHF. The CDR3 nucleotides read TGTGCCAGCTCACCACCGGGGGGCCTATGGTCACCCCTCCACTTT.